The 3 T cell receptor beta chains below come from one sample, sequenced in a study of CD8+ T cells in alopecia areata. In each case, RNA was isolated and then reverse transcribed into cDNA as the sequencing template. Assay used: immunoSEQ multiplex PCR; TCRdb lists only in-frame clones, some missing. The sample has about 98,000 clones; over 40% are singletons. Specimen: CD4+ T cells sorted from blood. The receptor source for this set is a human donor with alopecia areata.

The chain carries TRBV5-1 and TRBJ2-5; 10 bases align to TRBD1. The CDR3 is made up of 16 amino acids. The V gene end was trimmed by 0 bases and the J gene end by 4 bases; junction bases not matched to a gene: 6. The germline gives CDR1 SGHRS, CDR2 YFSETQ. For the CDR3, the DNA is TGCGCCAGCAGCTTGGTCGGGGACAGGGGCGCAGAGACCCAGTACTTC. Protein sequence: CASSLVGDRGAETQYF.

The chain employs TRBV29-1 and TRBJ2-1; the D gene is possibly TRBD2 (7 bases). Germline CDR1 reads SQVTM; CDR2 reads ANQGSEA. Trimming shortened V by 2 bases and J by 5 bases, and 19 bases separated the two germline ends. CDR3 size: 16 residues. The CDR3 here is CSVERWGGQGDNEQFF. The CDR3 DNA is TGCAGCGTTGAAAGATGGGGGGGGCAAGGAGACAATGAGCAGTTCTTC.

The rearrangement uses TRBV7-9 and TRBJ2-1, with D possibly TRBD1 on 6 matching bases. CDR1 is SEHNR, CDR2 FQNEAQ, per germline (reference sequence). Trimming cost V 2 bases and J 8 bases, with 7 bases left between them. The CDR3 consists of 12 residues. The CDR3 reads CASSLRQDEQFF. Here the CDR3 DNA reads TGTGCCAGCAGCTTAAGACAGGATGAGCAGTTCTTC. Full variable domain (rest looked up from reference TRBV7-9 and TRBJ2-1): DTGVSQNPRHKITKRGQNVTFRCDPISEHNRLYWYRQTLGQGPEFLTYFQNEAQLEKSRLLSDRFSAERPKGSFSTLEIQRTEQGDSAMYLCASSLRQDEQFFGPGTRLTVL.